This TCR beta chain is from a study of blood T cell repertoires in COVID-19. About the research overall: The United States, Italy and Spain provided the acute and convalescent COVID-19 samples. The cDNA or gDNA used as material had been derived from T cells, B-cell-depleted T cells, or PBMCs.

Original methodology: Scientists estimated how many nucleated cells there were by amplifying reference gene primers. Libraries were prepared by immunoSEQ multiplex PCR; TCRdb keeps only in-frame clonotypes and omits some of them. The V and J calls and clone size come from that table; D and trimming were worked out from the DNA. The table records approximately 150,000 clones, more than 60% of them present only once. Looked up from germline, CDR1 is LGHDT and CDR2 is YNNKEL (reference sequence). V lost 11 bases to trimming and J lost 8 bases; unmatched junction nucleotides: 17. CDR3 length: 14 amino acids.

The origin of this receptor is a woman in her sixties with acute or convalescent COVID-19. Specimen: peripheral blood. The chain recombines TRBV3-1 (or the pseudogene TRBV3-2) with TRBJ1-2, with 7 positions matching TRBD1. CDR3 in DNA: TGTGCCGCGTCAAAAGGGACAGCCAAGTGGGGCTACACCTTC. Protein sequence: CAASKGTAKWGYTF.